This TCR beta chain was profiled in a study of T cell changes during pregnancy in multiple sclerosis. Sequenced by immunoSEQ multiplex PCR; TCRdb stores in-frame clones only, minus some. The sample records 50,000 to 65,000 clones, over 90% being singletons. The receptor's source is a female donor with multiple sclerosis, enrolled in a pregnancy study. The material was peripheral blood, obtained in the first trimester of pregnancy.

CDR3 sequence reads: CASTFSGGRGQPQHF. In DNA, the CDR3 is TGTGCCAGTACTTTTTCGGGGGGCCGGGGGCAGCCCCAGCATTTT. The V gene is TRBV19, the J gene TRBJ1-5, with a possible D match to TRBD1 (6 bases). V dropped 7 bases and J dropped 7 bases, with 20 bases sitting between them. The germline V gene encodes CDR1 LNHDA and CDR2 SQIVND (reference sequence). This CDR3 spans 15 amino acids.